The 26 T cell receptor beta chains listed next were all sequenced from one sample in a study of siplizumab effects on memory and regulatory T cells. Assay used: immunoSEQ multiplex PCR; TCRdb lists only in-frame clones, some missing. Of around 7,800 clones detected, around 72% appear once; the ten largest clones hold 48%. The sequenced sample consisted of effector memory CD8+ T cells sorted from blood. The subset is: unstimulated CD8+ effector memory T cells. All receptors derive from a human donor in good health.

This clone was observed once. CDR3 sequence: CSVEKDSSYEQYF. DNA for the CDR3: TGCAGCGTGGAGAAGGACAGCTCCTACGAGCAGTACTTC. The rearrangement uses TRBV29-1 and TRBJ2-7; possible D gene TRBD1, 6 bases. From germline, CDR1 is SQVTM and CDR2 ANQGSEA. The length of the CDR3 is 13 residues. V lost 6 bases and J lost 0, with 12 bases in between.

The table lists this clone with a few counts. This rearrangement joins TRBV9 to TRBJ2-1, with 11 bases aligning to TRBD2. Trimming removed 0 bases from V and 3 bases from J; junction bases left unmatched: 5. The CDR3 is made up of 17 amino acids. Germline loops: CDR1 SGDLS, CDR2 YYNGEE. DNA of the CDR3: TGTGCCAGCAGCGTAGAGGAAGGGACTAGCGGCTACAATGAGCAGTTCTTC. This sequence encodes CASSVEEGTSGYNEQFF.

The chain joins TRBV13 to TRBJ1-2; TRBD1 might be the D (6 bases). Germline assignment: CDR1 PRHDT and CDR2 FYEKMQ (reference sequence). CDR3 length equals 15 residues. V lost 1 base to trimming and J lost 6 bases, with 15 bases between them. CDR3 sequence (DNA): TGTGCCAGCAGCTTAGAGGGGGATTGGGTAAATGGCTACACCTTC. Protein sequence: CASSLEGDWVNGYTF.

The chain links TRBV7-6 to TRBJ1-5, with TRBD1 as a possible D gene (6 bases). V was clipped by 4 bases and J by 9 bases, with 16 bases between them. Germline CDR1 is SGHVS and CDR2 is FNYEAQ. The CDR3 consists of 14 residues. The CDR3 sequence is CASSYNRESGPQHF. CDR3 nucleotide sequence: TGTGCCAGCAGCTACAACAGGGAGTCGGGGCCCCAGCATTTT.

This clone has only one observation. The CDR3 is CASATPDKPEGTQYF. DNA for the CDR3: TGTGCCAGCGCGACCCCGGACAAACCGGAGGGGACCCAGTACTTC. The chain has TRBV2 and TRBJ2-5; D possibly corresponds to TRBD2 (6 bases). Trimming shortened V by 8 bases and J by 7 bases, and 23 bases separated the two germline ends. The CDR3 runs to 15 residues. Germline values: CDR1 SNHLY, CDR2 FYNNEI.

This clone is medium-sized in the sample. The genes are TRBV5-6 and TRBJ2-1; the D gene is possibly TRBD2 (5 bases). The V gene lost 4 bases and the J gene lost 3 bases, with 14 bases spanning the gap. Germline CDR1 SGHDT, CDR2 YYEEEE. The CDR3 runs 15 residues. This CDR3 reads CASSLGEGVYNEQFF. CDR3 nucleotide sequence: TGTGCCAGCAGCCTAGGTGAGGGAGTCTACAATGAGCAGTTCTTC.

The CDR3 DNA is TGTGCCAGCAGTTTAGTAGTAGCGGGGGTTGGTGAGCAGTACTTC. Its translation is CASSLVVAGVGEQYF. The chain has TRBV27 and TRBJ2-7; the match to TRBD2 covers 9 bases. Germline CDR1 and CDR2: MNHEY and SMNVEV (reference sequence). CDR3 size: 15 residues. Trimming removed 2 bases from V and 7 bases from J; junction bases left unmatched: 9.

This rearrangement joins TRBV7-9 to TRBJ1-1, with TRBD1 as a possible D gene (5 bases). CDR1 and CDR2 (germline): SEHNR, FQNEAQ (reference sequence). The CDR3 loop spans 17 amino acids. The germline V and J ends were trimmed by 5 bases and 5 bases, with 24 bases remaining between them. The CDR3 nucleotides are TGTGCCAGCAGCGCCGCCCTCCGGGGCCCGCAGTGGACTGAAGCTTTCTTT. As protein: CASSAALRGPQWTEAFF.

This clone was detected only a few times. The V gene is TRBV11-2, the J gene TRBJ2-7, with D uncertain. V shed 5 bases and J shed 0 bases, with 11 bases lying between them. Germline values: CDR1 SGHAT, CDR2 FQNNGV. This CDR3 contains 14 residues. This chain's CDR3 is CASSEDRNSYEQYF. The CDR3, as DNA: TGTGCCAGCAGCGAAGACCGAAACTCCTACGAGCAGTACTTC.

The rearrangement links TRBV6-1 to TRBJ2-3; 7 bases line up with TRBD2. This CDR3 is built from 17 residues. Germline V gives CDR1 MNHNS, CDR2 SASEGT. Trimming at V came to 3 bases and at J to 1 base, leaving 10 bases not matched to a gene. The CDR3 protein is CASSESLGGGRTDTQYF. The CDR3 DNA reads as TGTGCCAGCAGTGAGTCCCTCGGGGGAGGGCGCACAGATACGCAGTATTTT.

This clone was detected only once. J is TRBJ2-7 and V is TRBV9; tentatively, D is TRBD2 (6 bases). The germline gives CDR1 SGDLS, CDR2 YYNGEE. The CDR3 is 15 amino acids. The ends were cut back, 0 bases at V and 4 bases at J, with 14 bases in the middle. CDR3 bases: TGTGCCAGCAGCGTAGTGGACGGGGGTTCTTACGAGCAGTACTTC. Translating it yields CASSVVDGGSYEQYF.

This clone was found once. This chain joins TRBV30 and TRBJ2-3; 9 bases line up with TRBD2. The CDR3 contains 15 residues. Germline lookup yields CDR1 GTSNPN and CDR2 SVGIG (reference sequence). V lost 1 base to trimming and J lost 6 bases; unmatched junction nucleotides: 8. The CDR3 loop reads CAWSALAGNGDTQYF. The CDR3 region has the DNA TGTGCCTGGAGTGCGCTAGCGGGAAATGGCGATACGCAGTATTTT. Filled out from reference TRBV30 and TRBJ2-3, the complete variable domain reads SQTIHQWPATLVQPVGSPLSLECTVEGTSNPNLYWYRQAAGRGLQLLFYSVGIGQISSEVPQNLSASRPQDRQFILSSKKLLLSDSGFYLCAWSALAGNGDTQYFGPGTRLTVL.

The chain uses TRBV4-2 and TRBJ2-5; the D gene is possibly TRBD1 (7 bases). The V end was cut by 4 bases, the J end by 1 base, with 13 bases between. The length of the CDR3 is 15 residues. Germline CDR1 LGHNA, CDR2 YNFKEQ. This chain's CDR3 is CASSLNQGGQETQYF. DNA for the CDR3: TGTGCCAGCAGCCTCAATCAGGGGGGCCAAGAGACCCAGTACTTC.

CDR3 nucleotide sequence: TGTGCCAGCAGTATATGGGACAGGGACACCGGGGAGCTGTTTTTT. Amino acid sequence: CASSIWDRDTGELFF. The chain employs TRBV6-1 and TRBJ2-2; the match to TRBD1 covers 9 bases. Germline-derived CDR1 and CDR2 are MNHNS and SASEGT. This CDR3 comprises 15 residues. The V segment lost 5 bases and the J segment 3 bases; nucleotides outside the gene matches: 4.

This chain joins TRBV27 and TRBJ2-5, with TRBD2 matching over 11 bases. The CDR3 covers 16 residues. With V trimmed by 5 bases and J by 2 bases, 7 bases remained unmatched. In germline, CDR1 is MNHEY, CDR2 SMNVEV (reference sequence). CDR3 region: CASSPTLAGVQETQYF. The CDR3 DNA sequence: TGTGCCAGCAGTCCAACACTAGCGGGAGTTCAAGAGACCCAGTACTTC.

The count of this clone is one. The chain carries TRBV2 and TRBJ1-1, with D perhaps TRBD1 (6 bases). Deletions cut 5 bases from V and 0 bases from J, with 10 bases between. Germline assignment: CDR1 SNHLY and CDR2 FYNNEI. This CDR3 spans 14 amino acids. Written as DNA, the CDR3 is TGTGCCAGCAGTCCGGGACAAATGAACACTGAAGCTTTCTTT. Its protein product is CASSPGQMNTEAFF.

This clone rates as medium-sized. The V gene is TRBV6-5, the J gene TRBJ2-7, with D maybe TRBD2 (5 bases). Germline CDR1 is MNHEY and CDR2 is SVGAGI. V was cut by 0 bases and J by 5 bases, with 8 bases left in between. The CDR3 covers 13 residues. DNA of the CDR3: TGTGCCAGCAGTTACTCAGGGAGCGACGAGCAGTACTTC. It yields the protein CASSYSGSDEQYF.

V is TRBV6-6 and J is TRBJ1-1; weak D call: TRBD1 (5 bases). Looked up from germline, CDR1 is MNHNY and CDR2 is SVGAGI (reference sequence). The CDR3 is made up of 13 amino acids. With 6 bases removed from V and 4 bases from J, the gap between germline ends came to 12 bases. The CDR3: CASRPRESTEAFF. The CDR3, as DNA: TGTGCCAGCAGACCCAGGGAGAGCACTGAAGCTTTCTTT.

This chain uses TRBV28 with TRBJ2-2, with TRBD2 matching 15 bases. Germline lookup yields CDR1 MDHEN and CDR2 SYDVKM. This CDR3 comprises 19 residues. V lost 6 bases and J lost 3; bases outside the gene matches: 11. The DNA of the CDR3 is TGTGCCAGCAGGCCCTCCCGGACTAGCGGGAGGGTGGACACCGGGGAGCTGTTTTTT. It specifies CASRPSRTSGRVDTGELFF.

This clone was recorded only once. The CDR3 nucleotides are TGTGCCAGCAGCTTCCGCAGTGCTGAGGGCTACACCTTC. This encodes CASSFRSAEGYTF. The chain uses TRBV7-2 and TRBJ1-2; D is undetermined. Germline lookup yields CDR1 SGHTA and CDR2 FQGNSA. The CDR3 spans 13 residues. Trimming removed 3 bases from V and 8 bases from J, with 13 bases in between.

This clone turned up a few times. The chain carries TRBV7-2 and TRBJ2-3, with 8 bases aligning to TRBD2. The CDR3 totals 14 residues. The V segment lost 7 bases and the J segment 4 bases; nucleotides outside the gene matches: 7. CDR1 and CDR2 (germline): SGHTA, FQGNSA. The CDR3 DNA reads TGTGCCAGCAACCCAACGGGGGGGGCAGATACGCAGTATTTT. The encoded protein is CASNPTGGADTQYF.

On this clone: The identical CDR3 is also encoded by other nucleotide sequences in the sample. For the CDR3, the DNA is TGTGCCACCAGCAGAGCAGGGGCCGGAAACACCATATATTTT. It encodes CATSRAGAGNTIYF. The chain recombines TRBV15 with TRBJ1-3; TRBD1 might be the D (6 bases). The V gene's germline CDR1 is LNHNV and CDR2 YYDKDF (reference sequence). CDR3 length: 14 amino acids. V was cut by 1 base and J by 4 bases, with 8 bases left in between. The entire variable domain, with the rest obtained from reference TRBV15 and TRBJ1-3, is as follows: DAMVIQNPRYQVTQFGKPVTLSCSQTLNHNVMYWYQQKSSQAPKLLFHYYDKDFNNEADTPDNFQSRRPNTSFCFLDIRSPGLGDTAMYLCATSRAGAGNTIYFGEGSWLTVV.

This clone was counted between two and nine times. This sequence joins TRBV6-1 and TRBJ2-3; 8 bases agree with TRBD2. This CDR3 has 20 amino acids. In germline, CDR1 is MNHNS, CDR2 SASEGT. J lost 4 bases, V lost 0 bases, and 18 bases had no gene match. The DNA of the CDR3 is TGTGCCAGCAGTGAAGCGTCCCCTTTCGGGAGGGCCTCCCCCGCAGATACGCAGTATTTT. The encoded protein is CASSEASPFGRASPADTQYF.

This chain joins TRBV30 and TRBJ2-7; the D is unclear. The V end lost 0 bases, the J end lost 2 bases, and 5 bases lay between the germline ends. Germline lookup yields CDR1 GTSNPN and CDR2 SVGIG (reference sequence). This CDR3 has 12 residues. This CDR3 is CAWSVLTYEQYF. The CDR3 DNA reads as TGTGCCTGGAGTGTACTCACCTACGAGCAGTACTTC.

The V and J genes are TRBV29-1 and TRBJ2-7; TRBD1 is a possible D gene (6 bases). The CDR3 consists of 11 residues. CDR1 is SQVTM and CDR2 is ANQGSEA in the germline V gene. Trimming removed 5 bases at V and 3 bases at J, with 8 bases between. The CDR3 is CSVRGGYEQYF. The CDR3, as DNA: TGCAGCGTTCGAGGGGGCTACGAGCAGTACTTC.

The chain links TRBV7-2 to TRBJ2-1; 9 bases are shared with TRBD1. CDR1 SGHTA and CDR2 FQGNSA come from the germline V gene. Trimming at V came to 1 base and at J to 15 bases, leaving 7 bases not matched to a gene. This CDR3 region has 13 residues. The CDR3 loop reads CASSLDWTGDVFF. The CDR3 DNA reads TGTGCCAGCAGCTTAGACTGGACAGGGGATGTGTTCTTC.